Below are 31 T cell receptor beta chains sequenced from a single sample in a study of T-cell reconstitution after alpha-beta-depleted transplantation in children (dated by TCRdb to 2016 to 2017). The library was obtained by PCR. The run used an Illumina HiSeq 2500. TCR library preparation used molecular barcoding, with unique molecular identifiers applied to normalize quantification of the TCRbeta repertoire. TCRdb reanalyzed the raw reads on its own, using fastp at Q25 for trimming and MiXCR for clone calling, and kept in-frame beta chains. Entries are consolidated by CDR3 protein sequence, retaining the most common genes and DNA. In this sample the table shows about 91,000 distinct CDR3 sequences, 7.5% to 9.5% of which occur a single time. The ten largest clones capture 6.9% of the sample. The input for sequencing was PBMCs from the stem cell graft donor, taken from the stem cell graft. The receptors originated from a human donor who donated a stem cell graft to a child with congenital amegakaryocytic thrombocytopenia.

This clonotype was picked up many times. This chain links TRBV28 with TRBJ2-7; D unclear. CDR1 and CDR2 (germline): MDHEN, SYDVKM. This CDR3 has 12 residues. V lost 3 bases to trimming and J lost 5 bases, with 8 bases between them. The CDR3 nucleotides read TGTGCCAGCAGTTTTCTCCGGAACGAGCAGTACTTC. The encoded protein is CASSFLRNEQYF.

This clonotype was recorded many times. The V call is TRBV20-1, the J call TRBJ1-5; 8 bases fit TRBD1. CDR1 and CDR2 from the germline V gene are DFQATT and SNEGSKA (reference sequence). This CDR3 region has 15 residues. J gave up 4 bases and V 6 bases, and 11 bases lay outside the gene matches. The CDR3 sequence: CSALSLTGANQPQHF. In DNA, the CDR3 is TGCAGTGCCCTCAGCCTGACAGGGGCGAATCAGCCCCAGCATTTT.

This clonotype was observed many times. The chain links TRBV28 to TRBJ2-7; D is unresolved. The CDR3 consists of 11 residues. CDR1 is MDHEN and CDR2 is SYDVKM in the germline V gene. Trimming took off 5 bases at V and 4 bases at J, with 6 bases between the two ends. The CDR3 DNA reads TGTGCCAGCAGTCTCCGGTACGAGCAGTACTTC. Protein product: CASSLRYEQYF.

This clonotype was seen ten or more times. The gene calls are TRBV27 and TRBJ2-3, with 7 bases that match TRBD2. After removal of 5 bases from V and 3 bases from J, the junction contained 14 bases not matched to a gene. The germline CDR1 and CDR2 sequences are MNHEY and SMNVEV (reference sequence). CDR3 size: 17 residues. This CDR3 is CASSTRLAGLGTDTQYF. CDR3 sequence (DNA): TGTGCCAGCAGTACCCGTTTAGCGGGTCTGGGAACAGATACGCAGTATTTT.

The V gene is TRBV20-1, the J gene TRBJ2-2, with TRBD1 identical over 10 bases. V lost 1 base and J lost 3; bases outside the gene matches: 2. The CDR3 sequence is 15 residues long. Germline-derived CDR1 and CDR2 are DFQATT and SNEGSKA (reference sequence). The CDR3 here is CSARGTGGDTGELFF. CDR3 DNA sequence: TGCAGTGCTAGAGGGACAGGGGGGGACACCGGGGAGCTGTTTTTT.

This sequence joins TRBV20-1 and TRBJ1-4; the D is unclear. This CDR3 contains 14 residues. The V gene's germline CDR1 is DFQATT and CDR2 SNEGSKA (reference sequence). Trimming removed 6 bases at V and 7 bases at J, with 18 bases between. The CDR3 DNA sequence: TGCAGTGCGGCCGTACAGTTGGTGGGTGAAAAACTGTTTTTT. Protein: CSAAVQLVGEKLFF.

This clonotype was detected many times. CDR3 coding DNA: TGTGCCAGCACCCCAACGGGCCTAGCTCCAGGAGAGCAGTACTTC. Protein: CASTPTGLAPGEQYF. V is TRBV28 and J is TRBJ2-7; the D gene is possibly TRBD2 (5 bases). Germline assignment: CDR1 MDHEN and CDR2 SYDVKM. V lost 7 bases and J 7 bases, leaving 23 bases between the germline ends. The CDR3 is made up of 15 amino acids.

Of note for this clonotype: With a much larger clone just one base away, this may be a read error. The chain recombines TRBV7-9 with TRBJ2-1, with 9 bases that match TRBD2. Germline CDR1 and CDR2: SEHNR and FQNEAQ (reference sequence). Trimming cost V 6 bases and J 14 bases; bases outside gene matches: 11. The CDR3 totals 13 residues. This CDR3 reads CASRIAGAEREFF. The CDR3 DNA is TGTGCCAGCAGGATAGCGGGGGCCGAGAGAGAGTTCTTC.

This clonotype appeared many times. The V gene is TRBV7-9, the J gene TRBJ2-3, with D tentatively TRBD2 (5 bases). The CDR3 loop spans 13 amino acids. From germline, CDR1 is SEHNR and CDR2 FQNEAQ (reference sequence). V lost 2 bases and J 5 bases, leaving 8 bases between the germline ends. The CDR3 sequence is CASSLRGQDTQYF. Here the CDR3 DNA reads TGTGCCAGCAGCTTAAGAGGGCAAGATACGCAGTATTTT.

This clonotype was seen repeatedly, ten times or more. The chain joins TRBV7-9 to TRBJ1-2; D remains ambiguous. This CDR3 contains 14 residues. Trimming removed 5 bases at V and 4 bases at J, with 14 bases between. Per the germline V gene, CDR1 is SEHNR and CDR2 is FQNEAQ (reference sequence). The CDR3 bases are TGTGCCAGCAGCGAGTGGTCAGGCTCCTATGGCTACACCTTC. Translated, it gives CASSEWSGSYGYTF.

This clonotype was recorded many times. V gene TRBV5-1 combines with J gene TRBJ2-7; TRBD2 agrees at 14 bases. V lost 5 bases to trimming and J lost 5 bases; unmatched junction nucleotides: 3. The germline V gene encodes CDR1 SGHRS and CDR2 YFSETQ. The CDR3 consists of 14 residues. CDR3 amino acids: CASRGTSGSNEQYF. The DNA of the CDR3 is TGCGCCAGCAGAGGGACTAGCGGGAGTAACGAGCAGTACTTC.

This clonotype was counted a few times. The CDR3 loop reads CASSLNPTQETQYF. DNA of the CDR3: TGTGCCAGCAGCTTGAACCCAACCCAAGAGACCCAGTACTTC. The J gene is TRBJ2-5, the V gene TRBV7-2; D is uncertain. This CDR3 comprises 14 residues. The germline V gene has CDR1 SGHTA and CDR2 FQGNSA. Trimming cost V 3 bases and J 1 base, with 9 bases left between them.

The rearrangement joins TRBV4-3 to TRBJ1-3; TRBD1 is a possible D gene (5 bases). The ends were cut back, 3 bases at V and 0 bases at J, with 9 bases in the middle. Germline V gene sequence: CDR1 LGHNA, CDR2 YSLEER. The CDR3 is made up of 15 amino acids. The DNA for the CDR3 is TGCGCCAGCAGCCAGGCAGGGATCTCTGGAAACACCATATATTTT. Its translation: CASSQAGISGNTIYF.

This clonotype was counted ten times or more. The chain recombines TRBV3-1 with TRBJ2-1, with D hard to call. V gave up 3 bases and J gave up 5 bases, with 26 bases separating them. Germline-derived CDR1 and CDR2 are LGHDT and YNNKEL (reference sequence). This CDR3 is built from 19 residues. CDR3 loop: CASSHSSRTLGYLDNEQFF. DNA for the CDR3: TGTGCCAGCAGCCACTCCTCAAGGACGTTGGGGTACTTGGACAATGAGCAGTTCTTC.

This clonotype showed up many times. The chain has TRBV24-1 and TRBJ2-5; a weak D match, TRBD1 (5 bases). The V gene lost 4 bases and the J gene lost 2 bases, with 10 bases spanning the gap. Germline-derived CDR1 and CDR2 are KGHDR and SFDVKD. The CDR3 is made up of 14 amino acids. CDR3 loop: CATSEAGIQETQYF. For the CDR3, the DNA is TGTGCCACCAGTGAGGCAGGGATACAAGAGACCCAGTACTTC.

This clonotype was found many times. The rearrangement joins TRBV5-6 to TRBJ2-7, with TRBD2 matching over 7 bases. CDR1 and CDR2 from the germline V gene are SGHDT and YYEEEE. V lost 0 bases, J lost 2 bases, and 2 bases stayed unmatched. The CDR3 length is 14 residues. The CDR3: CASSLALAAYEQYF. In nucleotides, the CDR3 is TGTGCCAGCAGCTTGGCGCTAGCGGCCTACGAGCAGTACTTC.

This clonotype was observed once. It may be a read error: a sequence one base away is much more abundant. The rearrangement links TRBV7-9 to TRBJ2-5; D is perhaps TRBD1 (5 bases). The germline V gene has CDR1 SEHNR and CDR2 FQNEAQ (reference sequence). V gave up 8 bases and J gave up 5 bases, with 15 bases separating them. This CDR3 region has 13 residues. This chain's CDR3 is CASLSSRVETQYF. The CDR3 DNA reads TGTGCCAGCCTTTCCAGCAGGGTCGAGACCCAGTACTTC. Complete variable domain (other parts from reference TRBV7-9 and TRBJ2-5): DTGVSQNPRHKITKRGQNVTFRCDPISEHNRLYWYRQTLGQGPEFLTYFQNEAQLEKSRLLSDRFSAERPKGSFSTLEIQRTEQGDSAMYLCASLSSRVETQYFGPGTRLLVL.

This clonotype showed up many times. V gene TRBV5-1 combines with J gene TRBJ1-4; D unclear. The V end lost 0 bases, the J end lost 0 bases, and 9 bases lay between the germline ends. This CDR3 spans 16 amino acids. The V gene's germline CDR1 is SGHRS and CDR2 YFSETQ. In DNA form, the CDR3 reads TGCGCCAGCAGCTTGGCTACCTATGCAACTAATGAAAAACTGTTTTTT. Translation gives CASSLATYATNEKLFF.

This clonotype occurred many times. This chain joins TRBV11-2 and TRBJ1-1; unclear D gene. Per the germline V gene, CDR1 is SGHAT and CDR2 is FQNNGV. The CDR3 consists of 13 residues. Between the trimmed V and J ends, which lost 1 base and 0 bases, there was a span of 3 bases. The CDR3, as DNA: TGTGCCAGCAGCTTAGGTATGAACACTGAAGCTTTCTTT. Its protein product is CASSLGMNTEAFF.

This clonotype was recorded many times. The J gene is TRBJ2-7, the V gene TRBV28, with 7 bases aligning to TRBD2. The CDR3 runs to 14 residues. J gave up 3 bases and V 0 bases, and 2 bases lay outside the gene matches. Germline lookup yields CDR1 MDHEN and CDR2 SYDVKM. The CDR3 sequence is CASSLWASGYEQYF. The DNA for the CDR3 is TGTGCCAGCAGTTTATGGGCTAGCGGCTACGAGCAGTACTTC.

This clonotype was counted at least ten times. The chain has TRBV29-1 and TRBJ1-1; TRBD1 agrees at 8 bases. J lost 3 bases, V lost 7 bases, and 7 bases had no gene match. Germline assignment: CDR1 SQVTM and CDR2 ANQGSEA. CDR3 length equals 13 residues. CDR3 sequence: CSGQGARDTEAFF. In DNA, the CDR3 is TGCAGCGGTCAGGGGGCGCGGGACACTGAAGCTTTCTTT.

This clonotype was recorded many times. This chain links TRBV3-1 with TRBJ2-5; no firm D call. The CDR3 runs to 12 residues. The germline V gene has CDR1 LGHDT and CDR2 YNNKEL (reference sequence). V lost 2 bases and J lost 9, with 10 bases in between. Here the CDR3 reads CASSQSIRAQYF. DNA for the CDR3: TGTGCCAGCAGCCAAAGTATTAGGGCCCAGTACTTC.

The rearrangement uses TRBV12-3 or TRBV12-4 and TRBJ2-7, with D hard to call. V lost 3 bases to trimming and J lost 5 bases, with 5 bases between them. CDR3 length: 11 amino acids. CDR3 protein: CASSFIDEQYF. Here the CDR3 DNA reads TGTGCCAGCAGTTTTATCGACGAGCAGTACTTC.

This clonotype turned up a few times. The CDR3 DNA is TGTGCCAGCAGTCCAACACCCAGGAAAACTAATGAAAAACTGTTTTTT. Its protein product is CASSPTPRKTNEKLFF. The chain recombines TRBV27 with TRBJ1-4, with D uncertain. Trimming took 5 bases from V and 1 from J, leaving 14 bases between them. Germline CDR1 reads MNHEY; CDR2 reads SMNVEV (reference sequence). CDR3 length equals 16 residues.

This clonotype was counted at least ten times. This rearrangement joins TRBV4-1 to TRBJ1-4, with a possible D match to TRBD1 (5 bases). Deletions cut 4 bases from V and 1 base from J, with 7 bases between. CDR3 size: 14 residues. Germline V gene lookup returns CDR1 MGHRA and CDR2 YSYEKL. The CDR3 sequence: CASSPTGTNEKLFF. Written as DNA, the CDR3 is TGCGCCAGCAGCCCCACAGGAACTAATGAAAAACTGTTTTTT.

This clonotype has ten or more counts. This chain links TRBV7-9 with TRBJ1-1, with 7 positions matching TRBD1. The V gene's germline CDR1 is SEHNR and CDR2 FQNEAQ (reference sequence). V gave up 1 base and J gave up 1 base; unmatched junction bases: 6. CDR3 length: 16 amino acids. CDR3 nucleotide sequence: TGTGCCAGCAGCTTAGTAGGGGGACAGCCGAACACTGAAGCTTTCTTT. Protein product: CASSLVGGQPNTEAFF.

This clonotype showed up many times. The J gene is TRBJ1-1, the V gene TRBV7-8; D not certain. CDR3 length: 11 residues. CDR1 and CDR2 (germline): SGHVS, FQNEAQ. Trimming left V 5 bases short and J 7 bases short, with 8 bases between. The CDR3 DNA reads TGTGCCAGCAGCCCCCTGGGTGAAGCTTTCTTT. Its translation is CASSPLGEAFF.

The chain links TRBV5-4 to TRBJ2-7; 7 bases fit TRBD2. Germline CDR1 reads SGHNT; CDR2 reads YYREEE (reference sequence). The CDR3 has 15 amino acids. V lost 3 bases, J lost 1 base, and 7 bases stayed unmatched. CDR3 nucleotides: TGTGCCAGCAGCTCGACTAGCAGCGAATCCTACGAGCAGTACTTC. Its protein product is CASSSTSSESYEQYF.

The CDR3 loop reads CASSKSFSADTQYF. Written as DNA, the CDR3 is TGTGCCAGTAGTAAGAGCTTTTCGGCAGATACGCAGTATTTT. This chain links TRBV19 with TRBJ2-3, with unresolved D. The CDR3 is 14 residues long. The V end was cut by 4 bases, the J end by 4 bases, with 12 bases between. The germline V gene has CDR1 LNHDA and CDR2 SQIVND (reference sequence).

In this sample, this clonotype turned up many times. This chain links TRBV20-1 with TRBJ1-5; D is unresolved. This CDR3 spans 13 amino acids. Trimming pared 6 bases from V and 3 bases from J, leaving 12 bases between. Per germline, CDR1 DFQATT and CDR2 SNEGSKA (reference sequence). For the CDR3, the DNA is TGCAGTGCCGTAACCCAGCCCAATCAGCCCCAGCATTTT. This encodes CSAVTQPNQPQHF.

This clonotype was seen ten or more times. This sequence joins TRBV6-6 and TRBJ2-2; 10 bases are shared with TRBD1. CDR3 length: 13 amino acids. With 9 bases clipped from V and 6 bases from J, the junction kept 4 bases outside the gene matches. Germline V CDR1 and CDR2: MNHNY, SVGAGI (reference sequence). The CDR3 nucleotides read TGTGCCAGTGCGGGACAGGGGCCCGGGGAGCTGTTTTTT. As protein: CASAGQGPGELFF.